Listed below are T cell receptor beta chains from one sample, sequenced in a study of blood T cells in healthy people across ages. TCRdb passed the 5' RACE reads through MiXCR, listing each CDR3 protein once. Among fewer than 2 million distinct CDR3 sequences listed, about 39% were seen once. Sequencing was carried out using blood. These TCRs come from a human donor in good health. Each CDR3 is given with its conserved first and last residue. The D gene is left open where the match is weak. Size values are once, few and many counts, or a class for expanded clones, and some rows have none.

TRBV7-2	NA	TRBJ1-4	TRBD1	TGTGCCAGCAGCTACATGGACAGGGGGAAAAACGAAAAACTGTTTTTT	CASSYMDRGKNEKLFF
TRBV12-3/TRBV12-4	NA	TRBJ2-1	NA	TGTGCCAGCAGCCCCCGTGATCTGATGGGGAATGAGCAGTTCTTC	CASSPRDLMGNEQFF
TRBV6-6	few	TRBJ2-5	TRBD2	TGTGCCAGCAGTTATAGTAGCGGGGGTTCTCAAGAGACCCAGTACTTC	CASSYSSGGSQETQYF
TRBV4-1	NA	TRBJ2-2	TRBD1	TGCGCCAGCAGCCAGGGACAGGGGGCGCGGGCCACGAACACCGGGGAGCTGTTTTTT	CASSQGQGARATNTGELFF
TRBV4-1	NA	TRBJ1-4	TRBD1	TGCGCCAGCAGCCTGTACTGGACAGGCGCAGGAGATGAAAAACTGTTTTTT	CASSLYWTGAGDEKLFF
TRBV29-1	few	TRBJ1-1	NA	TGCAGCGTTTGCAGGGGAGGGAGGACTGAAGCTTTCTTT	CSVCRGGRTEAFF
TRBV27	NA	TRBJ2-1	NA	TGTGCCAGCAGCCAGGACAGTACCTTAAGCTCCTACAATGAGCAGTTCTTC	CASSQDSTLSSYNEQFF
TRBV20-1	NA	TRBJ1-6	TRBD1	TGCAGTGCTCTCGAACAGGGGAATTCATCCCTCCACTTT	CSALEQGNSSLHF
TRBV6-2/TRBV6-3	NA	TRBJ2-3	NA	TGTGCCAGCAGTTACTACGGGATCCAAATAGATACGCAGTATTTT	CASSYYGIQIDTQYF
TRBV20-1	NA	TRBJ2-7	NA	TGCAGTGCTAGAGATGACCAGGGGATCTACGAGCAGTACTTC	CSARDDQGIYEQYF
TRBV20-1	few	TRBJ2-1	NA	TGCAGTGCTAGAGACAGGCACCAACCTCAGTCCTACAATGAGCAGTTCTTC	CSARDRHQPQSYNEQFF
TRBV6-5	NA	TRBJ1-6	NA	TGTGCCAGCAGTTATAAGTCCTATCGAGGCCGCTATAATTCACCCCTCCACTTT	CASSYKSYRGRYNSPLHF
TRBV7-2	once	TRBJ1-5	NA	TGTGCCAGCAGCTTAGGGGTTCGAGAACCCAATCAGCCCCAGCATTTT	CASSLGVREPNQPQHF
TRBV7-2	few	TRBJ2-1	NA	TGTGCCAGCAGCTTCCTCATCAATGAGCAGTTCTTC	CASSFLINEQFF
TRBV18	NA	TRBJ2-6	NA	TGTGCCAGCTCACCACCGCCCGGGTTCTCTGGGGCCAACGTCCTGACTTTC	CASSPPPGFSGANVLTF
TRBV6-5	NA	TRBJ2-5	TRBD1	TGTGCCAGCAGTTACTCGACGGACAGGGGTATGCAGCAGTACTTC	CASSYSTDRGMQQYF
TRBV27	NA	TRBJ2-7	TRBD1	TGTGCCAGCAGTCCCTCACAGGGGGCTAGGTCCTACGAGCAGTACTTC	CASSPSQGARSYEQYF
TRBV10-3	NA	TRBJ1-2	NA	TGTGCCATCAGTGAGCACGGACCGATTAACTATGGCTACACCTTC	CAISEHGPINYGYTF
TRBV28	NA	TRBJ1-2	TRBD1	TGTGCCAGCAGGCCACAGGGGGTTTATGGCTACACCTTC	CASRPQGVYGYTF
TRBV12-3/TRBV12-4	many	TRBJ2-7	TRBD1	TGTGCCAGCAGTTACGACAGGGCTTCGGTCGAGCAGTACTTC	CASSYDRASVEQYF
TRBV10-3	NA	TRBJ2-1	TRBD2	TGTGCCATCAGTGAGTCGAGCGGGGGCGGAGGAAATGAGCAGTTCTTC	CAISESSGGGGNEQFF
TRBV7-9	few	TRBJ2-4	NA	TGTGCCAGCAGCTTAGTCAGGGAGCTAGCCAAAAACATTCAGTACTTC	CASSLVRELAKNIQYF
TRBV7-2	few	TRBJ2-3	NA	TGTGCCAGCAGCTCAATAAGGTTTTCAGGGGTAGATACGCAGTATTTT	CASSSIRFSGVDTQYF
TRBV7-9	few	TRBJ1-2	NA	TGTGCCAGCAGCTCAACAGGACGAGATTACTATGGCTACACCTTC	CASSSTGRDYYGYTF
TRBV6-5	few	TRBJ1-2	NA	TGTGCCAGCAGTTACTCCAGACGCCGGGATCAGGGAGGCTACACCTTC	CASSYSRRRDQGGYTF
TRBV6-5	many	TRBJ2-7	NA	TGTGCCAGCAGTTACTCTAGTTCCTACGAGCAGTACTTC	CASSYSSSYEQYF
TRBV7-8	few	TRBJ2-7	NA	TGTGCCAGCAGCCCCTTTGGGGAAGGCGAGCAGTACTTC	CASSPFGEGEQYF
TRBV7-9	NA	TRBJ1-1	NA	TGTGCCAGCAGCTTTTCTGACACATCCACTGAAGCTTTCTTT	CASSFSDTSTEAFF
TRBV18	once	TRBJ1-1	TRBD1	TGTGCCAGCTCACCCAGGACAGGCCAAATGAACACTGAAGCTTTCTTT	CASSPRTGQMNTEAFF
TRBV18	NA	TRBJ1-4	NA	TGTGCCAGCTCACCACTGCTCGATCATGAAAAACTGTTTTTT	CASSPLLDHEKLFF
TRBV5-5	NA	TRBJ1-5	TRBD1	TGTGCCAGCAGCCGAGAAAGGGGGCATAGCAATCAGCCCCAGCATTTT	CASSRERGHSNQPQHF
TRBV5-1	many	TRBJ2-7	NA	TGCGCCAGCAGCCCGACGGGACCCTACGAGCAGTACTTC	CASSPTGPYEQYF
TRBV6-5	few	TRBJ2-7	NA	TGTGCCAGCAGTTACTCGGTCATAGGGGTAGGAGGGACTCCCTACGAGCAGTACTTC	CASSYSVIGVGGTPYEQYF
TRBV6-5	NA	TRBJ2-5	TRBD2	TGTGCCAGCAGTTACTTCGAACTACTAGCGGGGGACTTGTACCAAGAGACCCAGTACTTC	CASSYFELLAGDLYQETQYF
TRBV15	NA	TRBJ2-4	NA	TGTGCCACCAGCAGAGTAGGGCGAAACATTCAGTACTTC	CATSRVGRNIQYF
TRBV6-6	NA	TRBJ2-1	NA	TGTGCCAGCTCCAGGCCACAAGAGACCCAGTTCTTC	CASSRPQETQFF
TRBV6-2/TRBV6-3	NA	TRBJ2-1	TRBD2	TGTGCCAGCTCCCTACTAGCGGAAGTATACAATGAGCAGTTCTTC	CASSLLAEVYNEQFF
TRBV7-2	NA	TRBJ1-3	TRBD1	TGTGCCAGCAGCTCGTCAGGGGACAGGGTTGGAAACACCATATATTTT	CASSSSGDRVGNTIYF
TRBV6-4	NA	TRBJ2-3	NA	TGTGCCAGCAGTGACCCAGCTACTGCAGATACGCAGTATTTT	CASSDPATADTQYF
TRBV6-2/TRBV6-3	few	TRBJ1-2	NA	TGTGCCAGCGGAAGGCAGACAATTTATGGCTACACCTTC	CASGRQTIYGYTF
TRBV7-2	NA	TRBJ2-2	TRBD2	TGTGCCAGCAGCGCCACGACCGGGACTAGATCTTTCGGGGAGCTGTTTTTT	CASSATTGTRSFGELFF
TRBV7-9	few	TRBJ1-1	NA	TGTGCCAGCAGCTTAGCGCTGAGAGGGTGGTGGACTGAAGCTTTCTTT	CASSLALRGWWTEAFF
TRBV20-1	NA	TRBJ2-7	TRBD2	TGCAGTGCTAGAGATAGGGCAGCGGGGGCCTCCTACGAGCAGTACTTC	CSARDRAAGASYEQYF
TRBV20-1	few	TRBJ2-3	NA	TGCAGTGCTAGAGATGGCAGGGAGGCAGATACGCAGTATTTT	CSARDGREADTQYF
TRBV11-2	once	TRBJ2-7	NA	TGTGCCAGCAGCTCCACAGGGTTGGGAGAGCGGTACTTC	CASSSTGLGERYF
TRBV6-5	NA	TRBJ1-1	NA	TGTGCCAGCAGTTACGAGGGGGGGGCCGCCGAAGCTTTCTTT	CASSYEGGAAEAFF
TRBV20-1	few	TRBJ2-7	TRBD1	TGCAGTGCTGCCTCATCCGGGACAGGGGGTGACCACGAGCAGTACTTC	CSAASSGTGGDHEQYF
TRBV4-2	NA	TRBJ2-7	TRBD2	TGTGCCAGCAGCCAAGAGCGCCTAGCGGGAGGATTCTACGAGCAGTACTTC	CASSQERLAGGFYEQYF
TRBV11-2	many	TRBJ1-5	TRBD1	TGTGCCAGCAGTGTGGACAGGGGCAATCAGCCCCAGCATTTT	CASSVDRGNQPQHF
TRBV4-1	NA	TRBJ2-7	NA	TGCGCCAGCAGCCAAGATATGGCCTCTGGGGGCGAGCAGTACTTC	CASSQDMASGGEQYF
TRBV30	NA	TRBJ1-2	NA	TGTGCCTCCCCGACGGCTGGCTACACCTTC	CASPTAGYTF
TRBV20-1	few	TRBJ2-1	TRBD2	TGCAGTGCTAGAGATCGAAGGCTAGCGGGGTCCAATGAGCAGTTCTTC	CSARDRRLAGSNEQFF
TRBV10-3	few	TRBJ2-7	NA	TGTGCCATCAAAACCGGGACTGGATCCTACGAGCAGTACTTC	CAIKTGTGSYEQYF
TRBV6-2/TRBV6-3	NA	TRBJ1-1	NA	TGTGCCAGCACTGGGACAAAGACTGAAGCTTTCTTT	CASTGTKTEAFF
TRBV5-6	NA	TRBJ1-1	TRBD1	TGTGCCAGCAGCTTGACCATTAGAGGGGACAGGGGGCGAGGCGCTAACACTGAAGCTTTCTTT	CASSLTIRGDRGRGANTEAFF